One sample yielded the 27 T cell receptor beta chains listed below, sequenced in a study of cytomegalovirus exposure and HLA in healthy donors. Researchers ran the PCR with 60 Vbeta and 13 Jbeta primers. Assay: immunoSEQ multiplex PCR; the TCRdb copy retains only in-frame clones and omits some. The sample consists of some 170,000 clones, around 76% of them appearing once. Sequenced input: PBMCs. All receptors come from a girl aged 5-17 years in good health and CMV-seropositive.

The gene calls are TRBV7-9 and TRBJ2-5; the match to TRBD1 covers 7 bases. The V gene's germline CDR1 is SEHNR and CDR2 FQNEAQ (reference sequence). This CDR3 contains 14 residues. V shed 3 bases and J 5 bases; nucleotides not matched to a gene: 6. In nucleotides, the CDR3 is TGTGCCAGCAGCTTCAGAGGGGGCTTGGAGACCCAGTACTTC. Protein product: CASSFRGGLETQYF.

This clone has a single count. The gene calls are TRBV19 and TRBJ2-1; D is possibly TRBD2 (6 bases). Germline V gene lookup returns CDR1 LNHDA and CDR2 SQIVND (reference sequence). The CDR3 sequence is 15 residues long. The V and J ends lost 3 bases and 10 bases respectively, with 19 bases between them. CDR3 sequence reads: CASSIGGWALREQFF. The DNA for the CDR3 is TGTGCCAGTAGTATTGGGGGGTGGGCACTTCGGGAGCAGTTCTTC.

The chain uses TRBV14 and TRBJ1-2; 7 positions match TRBD1. V dropped 4 bases and J dropped 6; count of bases not matched to a gene: 17. The length of the CDR3 is 17 residues. Germline lookup yields CDR1 SGHDN and CDR2 FVKESK. CDR3 protein: CASSPLWGQTKHDGYTF. CDR3 sequence (DNA): TGTGCCAGCAGCCCTCTTTGGGGACAGACAAAACACGATGGCTACACCTTC. The variable domain in full, completed from reference TRBV14 and TRBJ1-2, reads EAGVTQFPSHSVIEKGQTVTLRCDPISGHDNLYWYRRVMGKEIKFLLHFVKESKQDESGMPNNRFLAERTGGTYSTLKVQPAELEDSGVYFCASSPLWGQTKHDGYTFGSGTRLTVV.

The chain is built from TRBV14 and TRBJ1-5, with D possibly matching TRBD1 (5 bases). Per the germline V gene, CDR1 is SGHDN and CDR2 is FVKESK. Trimming stripped 9 bases from V and 4 bases from J, with 16 bases between. This CDR3 has 14 amino acids. The DNA of the CDR3 is TGTGCCAGACTGGTTGGGGGGATAAATCAGCCCCAGCATTTT. This sequence encodes CARLVGGINQPQHF.

This chain connects TRBV27 to TRBJ2-1, with 12 bases lining up with TRBD2. V lost 5 bases, J lost 4 bases, and 6 bases stayed unmatched. Looked up from germline, CDR1 is MNHEY and CDR2 is SMNVEV (reference sequence). The CDR3 sequence is 16 residues long. CDR3: CASSTRLAGDYNEQFF. In nucleotides, the CDR3 is TGTGCCAGCAGTACTCGACTAGCGGGAGATTACAATGAGCAGTTCTTC.

This clone came up once. The chain links TRBV5-1 to TRBJ1-1; 7 bases map to TRBD1. J lost 7 bases, V lost 4 bases, and 4 bases had no gene match. CDR1 SGHRS and CDR2 YFSETQ come from the germline V gene. CDR3 size: 12 residues. CDR3 loop: CASSVTGVEAFF. The CDR3 nucleotides are TGCGCCAGCAGCGTTACAGGGGTTGAAGCTTTCTTT.

The rearrangement links TRBV5-1 to TRBJ1-1; no clear D. The CDR3 runs to 14 residues. Trimming shortened V by 0 bases and J by 4 bases, and 10 bases separated the two germline ends. Germline V lookup: CDR1 SGHRS, CDR2 YFSETQ. The CDR3 is CASSLVVEGTEAFF. In DNA form, the CDR3 reads TGCGCCAGCAGCTTGGTGGTTGAGGGCACTGAAGCTTTCTTT.

Note on this clone: Other DNA sequences in this specimen translate into the identical CDR3. The chain uses TRBV28 and TRBJ2-7, with no clear D. V was trimmed by 6 bases and J by 2 bases, leaving 8 bases between them. CDR3 size: 12 residues. The germline gives CDR1 MDHEN, CDR2 SYDVKM. For the CDR3, the DNA is TGTGCCAGCAGAGAGTCGACCTACGAGCAGTACTTC. It codes for CASRESTYEQYF.

The rearrangement uses TRBV6-5 and TRBJ2-7, with 9 bases identical to TRBD2. From germline, CDR1 is MNHEY and CDR2 SVGAGI. Unmatched junction bases numbered 13, after V lost 9 bases and J lost 7 bases. The CDR3 contains 14 residues. The CDR3 loop is CASTSGPSLREQYF. The CDR3 nucleotides are TGTGCCAGTACTAGCGGGCCCAGCCTACGAGAGCAGTACTTC.

The chain employs TRBV15 and TRBJ1-1; D might be TRBD1 (5 bases). The CDR3 covers 16 residues. Looked up from germline, CDR1 is LNHNV and CDR2 is YYDKDF (reference sequence). The germline V and J ends were trimmed by 8 bases and 3 bases, with 22 bases remaining between them. The CDR3 DNA is TGTGCCACCGCTATATGGGGCTACACGGGGGACACTGAAGCTTTCTTT. Encoded protein: CATAIWGYTGDTEAFF.

This chain joins TRBV9 and TRBJ2-3; 7 bases align to TRBD2. The ends lost 0 bases at V and 5 bases at J; junction bases unmatched: 12. This CDR3 has 17 amino acids. Per the germline V gene, CDR1 is SGDLS and CDR2 is YYNGEE. The CDR3 sequence is CASSVAILAERQDTQYF. CDR3 in DNA: TGTGCCAGCAGCGTAGCGATCCTAGCGGAGAGGCAAGATACGCAGTATTTT. The full variable domain, completed using reference TRBV9 and TRBJ2-3, is DSGVTQTPKHLITATGQRVTLRCSPRSGDLSVYWYQQSLDQGLQFLIQYYNGEERAKGNILERFSAQQFPDLHSELNLSSLELGDSALYFCASSVAILAERQDTQYFGPGTRLTVL.

Written as DNA, the CDR3 is TGTGCCAGCAGCCCCCAGGGGGACATTACGCAGTATTTT. It codes for CASSPQGDITQYF. The chain couples TRBV11-3 to TRBJ2-3; 7 nucleotides align to TRBD1. Germline V gives CDR1 SGHNT, CDR2 YENEEA. This CDR3 comprises 13 residues. V gave up 5 bases and J gave up 8 bases; unmatched junction bases: 7.

In its sample, this clone was seen once. This sequence joins TRBV19 and TRBJ2-1; 10 positions agree with TRBD1. Trimming at V came to 4 bases and at J to 4 bases, leaving 13 bases not matched to a gene. Per germline, CDR1 LNHDA and CDR2 SQIVND (reference sequence). This CDR3 has 18 residues. The CDR3 DNA reads TGTGCCAGTAGTACCCGGGACAGGGGACGGACACTGTACAATGAGCAGTTCTTC. Translated, it gives CASSTRDRGRTLYNEQFF.

CDR3 DNA sequence: TGTGCCTGGAGCGCCGGGAGCCGGAGTACCTACGAGCAGTACTTC. Translation gives CAWSAGSRSTYEQYF. V gene TRBV30 combines with J gene TRBJ2-7, with D tentatively TRBD2 (6 bases). Germline V gives CDR1 GTSNPN, CDR2 SVGIG (reference sequence). The CDR3 extends over 15 amino acids. The V and J ends lost 3 bases and 2 bases respectively, with 17 bases between them.

This rearrangement joins TRBV29-1 to TRBJ1-2, with D perhaps matching TRBD1 (5 bases). Trimming removed 5 bases from V and 3 bases from J, with 10 bases in between. This CDR3 has 12 residues. In germline, CDR1 is SQVTM, CDR2 ANQGSEA. This chain's CDR3 is CSVHRGDYGYTF. In DNA, the CDR3 is TGCAGCGTTCATCGGGGGGACTATGGCTACACCTTC.

The J gene is TRBJ2-7, the V gene TRBV6-5, with 7 bases lining up with TRBD2. This CDR3 comprises 14 residues. In germline, CDR1 is MNHEY, CDR2 SVGAGI. Germline trimming cut 6 bases from V and 4 bases from J; bases unmatched to any gene: 9. The CDR3, as DNA: TGTGCCAGCAGAAACCGCGGGAGTTCGTACGAGCAGTACTTC. Translating gives CASRNRGSSYEQYF.

As DNA, the CDR3 is TGTGCCAGTAGTATAGATGCTAGCGGCACCTACGAGCAGTACTTC. As protein: CASSIDASGTYEQYF. The chain has TRBV19 and TRBJ2-7; 7 bases match TRBD2. This CDR3 comprises 15 residues. Per germline, CDR1 LNHDA and CDR2 SQIVND (reference sequence). V shed 0 bases and J 2 bases; nucleotides not matched to a gene: 4. The entire variable domain, with the rest obtained from reference TRBV19 and TRBJ2-7, is as follows: DGGITQSPKYLFRKEGQNVTLSCEQNLNHDAMYWYRQDPGQGLRLIYYSQIVNDFQKGDIAEGYSVSREKKESFPLTVTSAQKNPTAFYLCASSIDASGTYEQYFGPGTRLTVT.

The chain is built from TRBV29-1 and TRBJ2-3, with TRBD2 matching over 9 bases. Losses at the gene ends were 3 bases for V and 1 base for J; bases not matched to a gene: 2. The germline V gene encodes CDR1 SQVTM and CDR2 ANQGSEA. CDR3 length: 14 residues. CDR3 sequence (DNA): TGCAGCGTTGAGGTAGCGGGGGGCACAGATACGCAGTATTTT. Amino acids: CSVEVAGGTDTQYF.

The rearrangement uses TRBV11-2 and TRBJ2-1; D is undetermined. The germline V gene has CDR1 SGHAT and CDR2 FQNNGV. The germline V and J ends were trimmed by 4 bases and 2 bases, with 12 bases remaining between them. This CDR3 region has 15 residues. The CDR3 DNA reads as TGTGCCAGCAGCTCAACTGCCCGGGCCTACAATGAGCAGTTCTTC. Its protein is CASSSTARAYNEQFF.

The chain carries TRBV6-1 and TRBJ2-1, with 10 positions matching TRBD1. CDR1 is MNHNS, CDR2 SASEGT, per germline. The CDR3 is 13 residues long. The trim removed 4 bases at V and 9 bases at J, leaving 3 bases unmatched. Here the CDR3 DNA reads TGTGCCAGCAGTGGACAGGGGGCTGGTGAGCAGTTCTTC. It yields the protein CASSGQGAGEQFF.

The chain couples TRBV4-1 to TRBJ1-2, with 7 bases fitting TRBD1. CDR1 MGHRA and CDR2 YSYEKL come from the germline V gene. The CDR3 has 17 residues. The V and J ends lost 4 bases and 4 bases, in that order; junction bases with no gene match: 15. CDR3 sequence reads: CASSRVAPTGTAYGYTF. The CDR3 coding sequence is TGCGCCAGCAGCCGTGTCGCGCCGACAGGGACAGCCTATGGCTACACCTTC.

This clone was counted between two and nine times. V usage is TRBV29-1 and J usage is TRBJ2-1; 11 bases match TRBD1. The V gene's germline CDR1 is SQVTM and CDR2 ANQGSEA. The CDR3 is 17 amino acids. J lost 5 bases, V lost 3 bases, and 12 bases had no gene match. The CDR3 DNA reads as TGCAGCGTTGAGGGGCCGGACAGGGGGCGCTCGGACAATGAGCAGTTCTTC. It specifies CSVEGPDRGRSDNEQFF.

The chain combines TRBV11-3 with TRBJ2-5, with TRBD2 matching over 9 bases. The CDR3 spans 17 residues. Germline loops: CDR1 SGHNT, CDR2 YENEEA. The V and J ends lost 1 base and 2 bases, in that order; junction bases with no gene match: 8. CDR3 nucleotides: TGTGCCAGCAGCTTAGGACGGAGCGGGAGGCCTCAAGAGACCCAGTACTTC. This sequence encodes CASSLGRSGRPQETQYF. The full variable domain, with the rest looked up from reference TRBV11-3 and TRBJ2-5, is EAGVVQSPRYKIIEKKQPVAFWCNPISGHNTLYWYLQNLGQGPELLIRYENEEAVDDSQLPKDRFSAERLKGVDSTLKIQPAELGDSAVYLCASSLGRSGRPQETQYFGPGTRLLVL.

The sample holds one count of this clone. This rearrangement joins TRBV15 to TRBJ1-4, with a tentative D call TRBD1 (6 bases). V was pared by 0 bases and J by 7 bases, with 15 bases between. Germline CDR1 and CDR2: LNHNV and YYDKDF (reference sequence). The CDR3 runs to 16 residues. The CDR3 coding sequence is TGTGCCACCAGCAGAGATATTGGGGGCGGAATTGAAAAACTGTTTTTT. It specifies CATSRDIGGGIEKLFF.

This clone came up once. This sequence joins TRBV13 and TRBJ1-3, with D possibly being TRBD1 (5 bases). V was shortened by 8 bases and J by 4 bases, with 12 bases between the two germline ends. Germline CDR1 PRHDT, CDR2 FYEKMQ (reference sequence). The CDR3 totals 13 residues. DNA of the CDR3: TGTGCCAGCGCCCTGGGGCCAGGAAACACCATATATTTT. Translated, it gives CASALGPGNTIYF.

The chain joins TRBV10-2 to TRBJ2-5; the match to TRBD2 covers 10 bases. With V trimmed by 5 bases and J by 2 bases, 5 bases remained unmatched. The germline V gene has CDR1 WSHSY and CDR2 SAAADI. The CDR3 consists of 15 residues. In DNA, the CDR3 is TGCGCCAGCAGTAAGACTAGCGGGCAACAAGAGACCCAGTACTTC. Amino acid sequence: CASSKTSGQQETQYF.

This clone has only one observation. The chain uses TRBV27 and TRBJ2-1, with TRBD1 identical over 7 bases. This CDR3 has 13 amino acids. The junction had 1 base not matched to a gene; V was cut back by 5 bases and J by 3 bases. Germline assignment: CDR1 MNHEY and CDR2 SMNVEV (reference sequence). CDR3 bases: TGTGCCAGCAGTCGGACAGGCTACAATGAGCAGTTCTTC. Amino acid sequence: CASSRTGYNEQFF.